The rows below give T cell receptor beta chains drawn from one sample of a study of cytomegalovirus exposure and HLA in healthy donors. Here immunoSEQ multiplex PCR was the method, and the copy in TCRdb shows in-frame clones only, minus some. The repertoire holds approximately 170,000 clones, with about 85% as singletons. Sequences were obtained from PBMCs. Receptors were obtained from a man aged 30 to 39 in good health and CMV-seropositive. Both conserved end residues are part of each CDR3. Clone size is shown for a subset of rows, as once, few, many or a class of expanded clone.

v_gene	abundance	j_gene	CDR3aa
TRBV7-8	-	TRBJ2-5	CASRRLPKGLAGVETQYF
TRBV29-1	-	TRBJ2-2	CSVLRAGTGELFF
TRBV6-5	once	TRBJ1-1	CASSYSLNTEAFF
TRBV7-9	-	TRBJ2-1	CASSLEAGGYNEQFF
TRBV19	-	TRBJ1-2	CASSIVAASYGYTF
TRBV5-4	-	TRBJ1-1	CASSSFVRNTEAFF
TRBV10-3	-	TRBJ2-5	CAISLAGEETQYF
TRBV29-1	-	TRBJ2-2	CSVATGRAYGELFF
TRBV5-1	-	TRBJ2-3	CASSLGLADSTDTQYF
TRBV7-9	-	TRBJ1-2	CASSFYRDRVPGYTF
TRBV9	-	TRBJ2-3	CASSPVAGGTDTQYF
TRBV7-9	-	TRBJ2-1	CASSLAGLAGYEQFF
TRBV13	-	TRBJ1-2	CASSPFGGDYGYTF
TRBV2	-	TRBJ1-5	CASSARRNYFNQPQHF
TRBV2	-	TRBJ1-5	CASWRGGNQPQHF
TRBV9	-	TRBJ1-1	CASSPMRGRDTEAFF
TRBV5-6	-	TRBJ1-1	CASSWGGGSTEAFF
TRBV4-3	-	TRBJ1-1	CASSLQVTTEAFF
TRBV7-8	-	TRBJ2-2	CASSVRGQGSNTGELFF
TRBV2	-	TRBJ1-2	CASRDGGVYGYTF